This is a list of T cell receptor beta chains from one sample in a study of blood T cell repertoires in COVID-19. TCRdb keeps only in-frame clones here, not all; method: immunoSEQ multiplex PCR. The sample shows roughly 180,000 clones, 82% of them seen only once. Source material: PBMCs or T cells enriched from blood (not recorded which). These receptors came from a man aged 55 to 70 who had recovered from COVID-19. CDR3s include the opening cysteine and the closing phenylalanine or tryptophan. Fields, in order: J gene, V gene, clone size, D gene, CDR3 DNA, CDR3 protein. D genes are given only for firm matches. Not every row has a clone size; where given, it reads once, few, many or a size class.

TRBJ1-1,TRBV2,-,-,TGTGCCAGCAGTGGGGTGAGGCCGGTGCGGGGCACTGAAGCTTTCTTT,CASSGVRPVRGTEAFF
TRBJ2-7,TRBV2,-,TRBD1,TGTGCCAGCAGGGGGGACAGGGGGGCGACCTACGAGCAGTACTTC,CASRGDRGATYEQYF
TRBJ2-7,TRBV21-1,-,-,TGTGCCAGCAGCAAGAGGCATTTGGGAGCAACCTACGAGCAGTACTTC,CASSKRHLGATYEQYF
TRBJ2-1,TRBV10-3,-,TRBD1,TGTGCCATCAGTGAGTCGGGACAGCCTTACAATGAGCAGTTCTTC,CAISESGQPYNEQFF
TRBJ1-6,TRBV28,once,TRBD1,TGTGCCAGCAGTCCTCCGACAGGGGTTGGGACTTCACCCCTCCACTTT,CASSPPTGVGTSPLHF
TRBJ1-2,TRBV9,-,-,TGTGCCAGCAGCCCCGCGGGGAACTATGGCTACACCTTC,CASSPAGNYGYTF
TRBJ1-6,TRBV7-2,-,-,TGTGCCAGCAGCTTAGACCAGGGAAGTTCACCCCTCCACTTT,CASSLDQGSSPLHF
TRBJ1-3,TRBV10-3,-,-,TGTGCCATCAGTGAGGCAGGGACAACTGGAAACACCATATATTTT,CAISEAGTTGNTIYF
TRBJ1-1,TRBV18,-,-,TGTGCCAGCTCACCACCGGACAGAACTAAGAACACTGAAGCTTTCTTT,CASSPPDRTKNTEAFF
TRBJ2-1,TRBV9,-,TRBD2,TGTGCCAGCAGCGAAAGCGGGAGGGATATCACTGAGCAGTTCTTC,CASSESGRDITEQFF
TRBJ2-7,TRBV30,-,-,TGTGCCTGGAGTGTACCGGCAGGTACCTACGAGCAGTACTTC,CAWSVPAGTYEQYF
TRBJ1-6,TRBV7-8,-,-,TGTGCCAGCAGCCCCTACAGGGATTCACCCCTCCACTTT,CASSPYRDSPLHF
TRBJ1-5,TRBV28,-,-,TGTGCCAGCAGTTTATCAGGGGCACAACAGCCCCAGCATTTT,CASSLSGAQQPQHF
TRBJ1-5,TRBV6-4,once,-,TGTGCCAGCAGTGAGGCTCCCGGCGGGAATCAGCCCCAGCATTTT,CASSEAPGGNQPQHF
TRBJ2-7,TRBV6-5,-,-,TGTGCCAGCTTGGGGGCTGGCTCCTACGAGCAGTACTTC,CASLGAGSYEQYF
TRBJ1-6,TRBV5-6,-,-,TGTGCCAGCAGCCCGGGGGGCTATAATTCACCCCTCCACTTT,CASSPGGYNSPLHF
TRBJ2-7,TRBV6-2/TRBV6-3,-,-,TGTGCCAGCAGTTACTCGAGGGGGAGACAGGAGTCCTACGAGCAGTACTTC,CASSYSRGRQESYEQYF
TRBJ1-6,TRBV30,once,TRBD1,TGTGCCTGGACTCGGGACAGGGTTGGAAGCTCCTATAATTCACCCCTCCACTTT,CAWTRDRVGSSYNSPLHF
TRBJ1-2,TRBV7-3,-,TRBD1,TGTGCCAGCAGCAAAGACAGGGGGGCGAATGGCTACACCTTC,CASSKDRGANGYTF
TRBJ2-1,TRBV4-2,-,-,TGTGCCAGCAGCCTTCGGGAGCCCTACAATGAGCAGTTCTTC,CASSLREPYNEQFF
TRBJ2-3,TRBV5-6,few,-,TGTGCCAGCAGCTTGGCAGGGGCGGATACGCAGTATTTT,CASSLAGADTQYF
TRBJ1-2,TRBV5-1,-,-,TGCGCCAGCAGCTTGTCAGGCGTCAGTACTTCCTATGGCTACACCTTC,CASSLSGVSTSYGYTF
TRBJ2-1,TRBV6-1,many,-,TGTGCCAGCAGTGAGCAGGGACTTAAAGAGCAGTTCTTC,CASSEQGLKEQFF
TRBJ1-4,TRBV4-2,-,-,TGTGCCAGCAGCCAAGACCGGGCAGGGCGATCGTTTTTT,CASSQDRAGRSFF
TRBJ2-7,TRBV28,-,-,TGTGCCAGCATCAGGGCCCAGAGCTCCTACGAGCAGTACTTC,CASIRAQSSYEQYF
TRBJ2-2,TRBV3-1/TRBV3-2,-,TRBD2,TGTGCCAGCAGCCAAGAATCCAGCGGGAAAACCGGGGAGCTGTTTTTT,CASSQESSGKTGELFF
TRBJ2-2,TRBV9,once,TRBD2,TGTGCCAGCAGCGCCGCCTTGACTAGCCCCGGGGAGCTGTTTTTT,CASSAALTSPGELFF
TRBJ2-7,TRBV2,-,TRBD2,TGTGCCATCATGGGACTAGCGGGGGGGTACGAGCAGTACTTC,CAIMGLAGGYEQYF
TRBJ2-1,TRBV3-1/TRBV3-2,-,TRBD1,TGTGCCAGCAGCCCCTACCGGGACAGGCATGACAATGAGCAGTTCTTC,CASSPYRDRHDNEQFF
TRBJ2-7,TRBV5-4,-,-,TGTGCCAGCAGCTGGGCCGGGGGCGGGAGATCTTTCTCCGAGCAGTACTTC,CASSWAGGGRSFSEQYF
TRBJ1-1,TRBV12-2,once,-,TGTGCAAGTCGCTTTATAGACCCCAGAGGAGCTTTCTTT,CASRFIDPRGAFF
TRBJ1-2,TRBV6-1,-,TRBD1,TGTGCCAGCAGAGAAGGGACAGGGGCGTACACCTTC,CASREGTGAYTF
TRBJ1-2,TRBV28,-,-,TGTGCCAGCAGTTTCTCAGGGATCTACTATGGCTACACCTTC,CASSFSGIYYGYTF
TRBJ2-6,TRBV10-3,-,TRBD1,TGTGCCATCAGTGAGACAGGGGGCGGTCCTGGGGCCAACGTCCTGACTTTC,CAISETGGGPGANVLTF
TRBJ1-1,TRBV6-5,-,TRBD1,TGTGCCAGCAGGTGGGACAGGATGAACACTGAAGCTTTCTTT,CASRWDRMNTEAFF
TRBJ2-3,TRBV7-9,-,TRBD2,TGTGCCACCGCCATGGACCTAGCGGGACTTTCAGATACGCAGTATTTT,CATAMDLAGLSDTQYF
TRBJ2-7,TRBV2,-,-,TGTGCCAGCAGCGAGGCCCTAAACCTCGGGGTTTGGGACGAGCAGTACTTC,CASSEALNLGVWDEQYF
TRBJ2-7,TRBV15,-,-,TGTGCCACCAGCAGAGAAGGGGGAGGGTACGAGCAGTACTTC,CATSREGGGYEQYF
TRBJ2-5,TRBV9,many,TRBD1,TGTGCCAGCAGCGCGAGTCCCCCTCAAGACAGGGTCAGAGAGACCCAGTACTTC,CASSASPPQDRVRETQYF
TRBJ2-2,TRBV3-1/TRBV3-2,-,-,TGTGCCAGCAGCCAAAACCTCCCCCGGGTGGATCCGGTCGGGGAGCTGTTTTTT,CASSQNLPRVDPVGELFF
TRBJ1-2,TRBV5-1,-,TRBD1,TGCGCCAGCAGCCCTTTGACAGGGGTTGACTATGGCTACACCTTC,CASSPLTGVDYGYTF
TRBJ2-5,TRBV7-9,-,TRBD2,TGTGCCAGCAGCTCTAGCGGCGGACGGTACTTC,CASSSSGGRYF
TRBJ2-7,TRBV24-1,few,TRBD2,TGTGCCACCAGTGACCCCACTAGCGGGAGTACCGACGAGCAGTACTTC,CATSDPTSGSTDEQYF
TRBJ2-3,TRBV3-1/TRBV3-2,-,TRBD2,TGTGCCAGCAGCCAAGATTTAGGTAGCGGGGGGGATTTT,CASSQDLGSGGDF
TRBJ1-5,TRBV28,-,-,TGTGCCAGCAGCAAGCGGGTCGGTCAGCCCCAGCATTTT,CASSKRVGQPQHF
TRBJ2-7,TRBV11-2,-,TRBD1,TGTGCCAGCAGCCTCGGGGGCCTCGGGACAGGGGCCTACGAGCAGTACTTC,CASSLGGLGTGAYEQYF
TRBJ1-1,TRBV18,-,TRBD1,TGTGCCAGCTCGGACAGGGTTATGATCACTGAAGCTTTCTTT,CASSDRVMITEAFF
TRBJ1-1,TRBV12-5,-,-,TGTGCTAGTGGTTTGCCCACAGGTTTAGCTTTCTTT,CASGLPTGLAFF
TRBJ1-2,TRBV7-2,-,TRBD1,TGTGCCAGCAGACCACCCCGGGACAGCCCCGACTACACCTTC,CASRPPRDSPDYTF
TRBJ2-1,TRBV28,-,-,TGTGCCAGCAGCCCACCGGTAAACAATGAGCAGTTCTTC,CASSPPVNNEQFF
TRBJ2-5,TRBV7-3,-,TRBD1,TGTGCCAGCAGCCCTAGTGCCGACAGGGCCGGGATCGAGACCCAGTACTTC,CASSPSADRAGIETQYF
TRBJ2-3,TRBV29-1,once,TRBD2,TGCAGCGTTGTGCGGGGGGGTACAGATACGCAGTATTTT,CSVVRGGTDTQYF
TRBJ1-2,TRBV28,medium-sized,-,TGTGCCAGCAGTTTATTTGGGGGGGACGGCTACACCTTC,CASSLFGGDGYTF
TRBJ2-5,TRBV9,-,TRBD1,TGTGCCAGCAGCGTAAGAGCGGCGACCGGGACAGGGGCCCAAGAGACCCAGTACTTC,CASSVRAATGTGAQETQYF
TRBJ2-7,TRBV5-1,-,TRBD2,TGCGCCAGCAGCATTGGACTAGCGGGAGCCTACGAGCAGTACTTC,CASSIGLAGAYEQYF
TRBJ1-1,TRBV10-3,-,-,TGTGCCATCAGTGGTAGACAGCAGAACACTGAAGCTTTCTTT,CAISGRQQNTEAFF
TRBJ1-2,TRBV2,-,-,TGTGCCAGCAGTTACACAACGGGGGGAGACTATGGCTACACCTTC,CASSYTTGGDYGYTF
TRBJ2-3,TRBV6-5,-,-,TGTGCCATTCTGGGGGCAGGGAGAGATACGCAGTATTTT,CAILGAGRDTQYF
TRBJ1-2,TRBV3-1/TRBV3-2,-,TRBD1,TGTGCCAGCAGCCAACAGCCGGGACAGGGACGTGGCTACACCTTC,CASSQQPGQGRGYTF
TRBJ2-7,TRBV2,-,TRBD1,TGTGCCACCTCCGGGACAGGGACAAGCTACGAGCAGTACTTC,CATSGTGTSYEQYF